These 30 T cell receptor beta chains were sequenced from one sample in a study of blood T cell repertoires in COVID-19. Sequencing was performed with immunoSEQ multiplex PCR; in TCRdb, only in-frame clones are kept and a portion is missing. Of 310,000 or so clones in the sample, approximately 91% were seen once. Sequences were obtained from peripheral blood. The receptors shown here come from a woman aged 25 to 45 with COVID-19, enrolled during active disease.

The chain employs TRBV5-6 and TRBJ2-3, with D tentatively TRBD2 (5 bases). Germline lookup yields CDR1 SGHDT and CDR2 YYEEEE. The CDR3 sequence is 17 residues long. V was trimmed by 4 bases and J by 1 base, leaving 19 bases between them. The CDR3 nucleotides read TGTGCCAGCAGCCAATGGAGAGGGCGCTGGGGCACAGATACGCAGTATTTT. This gives the protein CASSQWRGRWGTDTQYF.

The chain links TRBV7-9 to TRBJ2-2, with 9 bases that match TRBD2. The CDR3 length is 16 residues. The trim removed 5 bases at V and 4 bases at J, leaving 8 bases unmatched. Germline lookup yields CDR1 SEHNR and CDR2 FQNEAQ (reference sequence). This CDR3 is CASSRASGMATGELFF. For the CDR3, the DNA is TGTGCCAGCAGCAGGGCTAGCGGGATGGCCACCGGGGAGCTGTTTTTT.

The chain employs TRBV6-5 and TRBJ2-7; D might be TRBD2 (6 bases). Trimming shortened V by 5 bases and J by 0 bases, and 14 bases separated the two germline ends. Germline assignment: CDR1 MNHEY and CDR2 SVGAGI. The CDR3 runs to 15 residues. CDR3 sequence (DNA): TGTGCCAGCAGTCCGCCGGGACTGAGCTCCTACGAGCAGTACTTC. The encoded protein is CASSPPGLSSYEQYF.

The chain has TRBV30 and TRBJ2-5; 7 bases fit TRBD2. Germline V gene data show CDR1 as GTSNPN and CDR2 as SVGIG (reference sequence). The J segment lost 4 bases and the V segment lost 0 bases, leaving 5 bases of the junction unmatched. This CDR3 has 14 residues. CDR3 region: CAWSVGIAGETQYF. The DNA of the CDR3 is TGTGCCTGGAGTGTAGGGATAGCGGGAGAGACCCAGTACTTC. Using reference TRBV30 and TRBJ2-5 for the parts outside the CDR3, the full variable domain is SQTIHQWPATLVQPVGSPLSLECTVEGTSNPNLYWYRQAAGRGLQLLFYSVGIGQISSEVPQNLSASRPQDRQFILSSKKLLLSDSGFYLCAWSVGIAGETQYFGPGTRLLVL.

This clone was counted once. V gene TRBV4-3 combines with J gene TRBJ2-1, with 10 nucleotides matching TRBD2. Trimming took 0 bases from V and 5 from J; bases not matched to a gene: 7. The CDR3 has 17 amino acids. The germline V gene encodes CDR1 LGHNA and CDR2 YSLEER. The CDR3 region is CASSQDARLAGDNEQFF. The CDR3 nucleotides are TGCGCCAGCAGCCAAGATGCTCGTCTAGCGGGGGACAATGAGCAGTTCTTC.

In its sample, this clone was seen a few times. The chain joins TRBV7-6 to TRBJ1-1; perhaps TRBD1 as D (5 bases). The germline CDR1 and CDR2 sequences are SGHVS and FNYEAQ. V was pared by 5 bases and J by 3 bases, with 19 bases between. This CDR3 region has 16 residues. The CDR3 DNA sequence: TGTGCCAGCAGCCCCCGGGGGAACCTCGGGGACACTGAAGCTTTCTTT. Its translation: CASSPRGNLGDTEAFF.

The rearrangement joins TRBV5-1 to TRBJ1-1, with D perhaps TRBD1 (6 bases). Germline V lookup: CDR1 SGHRS, CDR2 YFSETQ. V lost 0 bases and J 1 base, leaving 13 bases between the germline ends. This CDR3 is built from 16 residues. The CDR3 DNA sequence: TGCGCCAGCAGCTTGGACTACAGGGTAACGAACACTGAAGCTTTCTTT. Encoded protein: CASSLDYRVTNTEAFF.

The CDR3 here is CASSLWTGDDQPQHF. Written as DNA, the CDR3 is TGCGCCAGCAGCTTGTGGACAGGGGACGATCAGCCCCAGCATTTT. This sequence joins TRBV5-1 and TRBJ1-5; TRBD1 aligns across 9 bases. From germline, CDR1 is SGHRS and CDR2 YFSETQ. The ends lost 1 base at V and 5 bases at J; junction bases unmatched: 4. The CDR3 covers 15 residues.

This clone was picked up one time. The chain employs TRBV2 and TRBJ2-7, with TRBD1 matching 7 bases. Losses at the gene ends were 6 bases for V and 0 bases for J; bases not matched to a gene: 8. The CDR3 loop spans 15 amino acids. Germline V gene data show CDR1 as SNHLY and CDR2 as FYNNEI. The CDR3 is CASSRQGGVSYEQYF. In DNA form, the CDR3 reads TGTGCCAGCAGCAGACAGGGTGGTGTCTCCTACGAGCAGTACTTC.

The rearrangement joins TRBV19 to TRBJ1-1; maybe TRBD1 (5 bases). V was pared by 5 bases and J by 6 bases, with 10 bases between. The CDR3 contains 12 residues. From germline, CDR1 is LNHDA and CDR2 SQIVND (reference sequence). The DNA for the CDR3 is TGTGCCAGTAGTCCTCGGACATCTGAAGCTTTCTTT. Its translation: CASSPRTSEAFF.

The chain recombines TRBV20-1 with TRBJ2-1, with 14 nucleotides matching TRBD2. Germline assignment: CDR1 DFQATT and CDR2 SNEGSKA (reference sequence). Losses at the gene ends were 3 bases for V and 8 bases for J; bases not matched to a gene: 6. This CDR3 has 15 amino acids. The chain's CDR3 is CSASWTSGRWDEQFF. CDR3 nucleotides: TGCAGTGCTAGTTGGACTAGCGGGAGGTGGGATGAGCAGTTCTTC.

This clone has just a few counts. The chain carries TRBV29-1 and TRBJ1-2; D gene ambiguous. This CDR3 has 12 amino acids. Germline V gene sequence: CDR1 SQVTM, CDR2 ANQGSEA. Trimming took 4 bases from V and 7 from J, leaving 13 bases between them. The DNA for the CDR3 is TGCAGCGTTGCTTGGCAGTTTCCTGGCTACACCTTC. Its protein is CSVAWQFPGYTF.

V usage is TRBV7-9 and J usage is TRBJ1-4, with TRBD1 identical over 7 bases. In germline, CDR1 is SEHNR, CDR2 FQNEAQ (reference sequence). Trimming cost V 5 bases and J 8 bases; bases outside gene matches: 11. This CDR3 has 15 residues. The CDR3 DNA sequence: TGTGCCAGCAGCACTAGTGGGACAGAAGACGAAAAACTGTTTTTT. It encodes CASSTSGTEDEKLFF.

The genes are TRBV7-8 and TRBJ1-5; TRBD1 aligns across 7 bases. CDR1 is SGHVS and CDR2 is FQNEAQ in the germline V gene. The CDR3 sequence is 15 residues long. Trimming took 0 bases from V and 9 from J; bases not matched to a gene: 8. In nucleotides, the CDR3 is TGTGCCAGCAGCTTAGCGAGGACAGGCCCAGGGCCCCAGCATTTT. Its translation: CASSLARTGPGPQHF. The full variable domain, in which reference TRBV7-8 and TRBJ1-5 provide the parts outside the CDR3, is GAGVSQSPRYKVAKRGQDVALRCDPISGHVSLFWYQQALGQGPEFLTYFQNEAQLDKSGLPSDRFFAERPEGSVSTLKIQRTQQEDSAVYLCASSLARTGPGPQHFGDGTRLSIL.

The V call is TRBV18, the J call TRBJ2-7; 9 bases agree with TRBD1. V trimming: 2 bases; J trimming: 6 bases; junction bases outside the gene matches: 5. Germline V gene sequence: CDR1 KGHSH, CDR2 LQKENI. The CDR3 spans 14 residues. The CDR3 nucleotides are TGTGCCAGCTCACCAAGGACAGGGGAGGTCGAGCAGTACTTC. Its protein product is CASSPRTGEVEQYF.

This clone showed up just once. The chain is built from TRBV24-1 and TRBJ2-5; perhaps TRBD1 as D (6 bases). This CDR3 contains 14 residues. CDR1 is KGHDR, CDR2 SFDVKD, per germline. V lost 4 bases and J 5 bases, leaving 13 bases between the germline ends. CDR3 amino acids: CATSEGQWWETQYF. The DNA for the CDR3 is TGTGCCACCAGTGAAGGACAGTGGTGGGAGACCCAGTACTTC.

This sequence joins TRBV7-2 and TRBJ1-6, with D possibly matching TRBD1 (6 bases). Trimming shortened V by 3 bases and J by 7 bases, and 13 bases separated the two germline ends. The germline CDR1 and CDR2 sequences are SGHTA and FQGNSA. CDR3 length equals 15 residues. CDR3: CASSFTGISNSPLHF. CDR3 nucleotide sequence: TGTGCCAGCAGCTTTACAGGGATTTCGAATTCACCCCTCCACTTT.

Here the CDR3 reads CAWSVSRRNSPLHF. The DNA of the CDR3 is TGTGCCTGGAGTGTAAGTCGGAGGAATTCACCCCTCCACTTT. V gene TRBV30 combines with J gene TRBJ1-6; D uncertain. Germline V CDR1 and CDR2: GTSNPN, SVGIG (reference sequence). The CDR3 extends over 14 amino acids. The V and J ends lost 0 bases and 7 bases respectively, with 10 bases between them. The variable domain in full, with the rest retrieved from reference TRBV30 and TRBJ1-6, is SQTIHQWPATLVQPVGSPLSLECTVEGTSNPNLYWYRQAAGRGLQLLFYSVGIGQISSEVPQNLSASRPQDRQFILSSKKLLLSDSGFYLCAWSVSRRNSPLHFGNGTRLTVT.

DNA of the CDR3: TGTGCCAGCAGCTTCGGAGATTACTACGAGCAGTACTTC. Amino acid sequence: CASSFGDYYEQYF. This chain uses TRBV7-3 with TRBJ2-7; D is unclear. CDR3 length: 13 residues. The germline V gene has CDR1 SGHTA and CDR2 FQGTGA. V was clipped by 3 bases and J by 3 bases, with 9 bases between them.

V and J are TRBV29-1 and TRBJ2-1; D not certain. This CDR3 has 11 amino acids. Germline V lookup: CDR1 SQVTM, CDR2 ANQGSEA. V gave up 5 bases and J gave up 6 bases, with 8 bases separating them. CDR3 amino acids: CSVTGGNEQFF. CDR3 DNA sequence: TGCAGCGTTACGGGTGGCAATGAGCAGTTCTTC.

This chain uses TRBV28 with TRBJ1-5; D is ambiguous. Trimming left V 3 bases short and J 3 bases short, with 12 bases between. The CDR3 is 15 amino acids. From germline, CDR1 is MDHEN and CDR2 SYDVKM. The DNA of the CDR3 is TGTGCCAGCAGTTTTGATCCCGGACTCAATCAGCCCCAGCATTTT. Its translation is CASSFDPGLNQPQHF.

The chain combines TRBV2 with TRBJ2-1; unclear D gene. The ends were cut back, 3 bases at V and 0 bases at J, with 9 bases in the middle. CDR3 size: 15 residues. CDR1 and CDR2 (germline): SNHLY, FYNNEI. CDR3 DNA: TGTGCCAGCAGTGACAGACTTTTCTCCTACAATGAGCAGTTCTTC. It translates to CASSDRLFSYNEQFF.

This clone is a singleton in its sample. The V and J genes are TRBV3-1 (or the pseudogene TRBV3-2) and TRBJ2-3, with a tentative D call TRBD1 (5 bases). Germline CDR1 and CDR2: LGHDT and YNNKEL (reference sequence). Deletions cut 0 bases from V and 8 bases from J, with 9 bases between. There are 13 residues in the CDR3. The CDR3 reads CASSQDRQGTQYF. CDR3 coding DNA: TGTGCCAGCAGCCAAGATCGCCAGGGTACGCAGTATTTT.

This chain joins TRBV11-2 and TRBJ2-7; TRBD2 is a possible D gene (5 bases). The CDR3 runs to 12 residues. From germline, CDR1 is SGHAT and CDR2 FQNNGV. V shed 5 bases and J shed 9 bases, with 14 bases lying between them. In nucleotides, the CDR3 is TGTGCCAGCAGCCCCAGCGGCCTTAGGCAGTACTTC. Protein sequence: CASSPSGLRQYF.

DNA of the CDR3: TGTGCCAGTAGTATAGGGGAGAGTGGCTACACCTTC. As protein: CASSIGESGYTF. The chain carries TRBV19 and TRBJ1-2, with unresolved D. V lost 1 base to trimming and J lost 7 bases, with 7 bases between them. This CDR3 has 12 residues. CDR1 and CDR2 (germline): LNHDA, SQIVND (reference sequence).

J is TRBJ1-4 and V is TRBV30; perhaps TRBD1 as D (6 bases). Germline CDR1 and CDR2: GTSNPN and SVGIG (reference sequence). V lost 0 bases and J lost 4, with 12 bases in between. The CDR3 sequence is 15 residues long. CDR3 sequence: CAWSVQGRLNEKLFF. CDR3 bases: TGTGCCTGGAGTGTACAGGGCAGACTTAATGAAAAACTGTTTTTT.

J is TRBJ2-5 and V is TRBV18; 11 positions agree with TRBD2. Trimming removed 3 bases from V and 2 bases from J; junction bases left unmatched: 14. Germline V CDR1 and CDR2: KGHSH, LQKENI. This CDR3 is 19 amino acids long. The CDR3 loop is CASSPRGTSGLENQETQYF. The CDR3 region has the DNA TGTGCCAGCTCACCGCGAGGGACTAGCGGACTCGAGAATCAAGAGACCCAGTACTTC.

This clone has just one count. Other DNA sequences from this sample encode an identical CDR3 as well. The V gene is TRBV6-5, the J gene TRBJ1-1, with 8 bases identical to TRBD1. CDR3 length equals 12 residues. From germline, CDR1 is MNHEY and CDR2 SVGAGI. V was pared by 6 bases and J by 6 bases, with 3 bases of the junction left unmatched. The CDR3, as DNA: TGTGCCAGCAGCCGGACAGGGTCTGAAGCTTTCTTT. Residues: CASSRTGSEAFF.

The V gene is TRBV7-9, the J gene TRBJ2-3; TRBD1 matches at 7 bases. Germline CDR1 SEHNR, CDR2 FQNEAQ (reference sequence). The CDR3 is 14 amino acids. J gave up 6 bases and V 3 bases, and 6 bases lay outside the gene matches. CDR3 protein: CASSFTGVVDTQYF. CDR3 nucleotides: TGTGCCAGCAGCTTCACAGGGGTCGTGGATACGCAGTATTTT.

The chain is built from TRBV7-9 and TRBJ2-2, with TRBD2 identical over 10 bases. The CDR3 length is 19 residues. Germline loops: CDR1 SEHNR, CDR2 FQNEAQ (reference sequence). The V and J ends lost 5 bases and 6 bases, in that order; junction bases with no gene match: 18. DNA for the CDR3: TGTGCCAGCAGCCCACCCCTCAATCTAGCGGGAGAGATCCCCGGGGAGCTGTTTTTT. Protein product: CASSPPLNLAGEIPGELFF.